This record concerns one TCR beta chain sequence. The antigen is not known. The data derive from a study of cytomegalovirus exposure and HLA in healthy donors. Looking at the study overall: The 120 validation repertoires and the approximately 630 first-cohort repertoires shared a platform, a later analysis reported.

The repertoire was sequenced with immunoSEQ multiplex PCR; TCRdb's copy has only in-frame clones and lacks some. The sample contains about 130,000 clones, around 80% of which appear only once. The CDR3 length is 17 residues. Trimming stripped 5 bases from V and 4 bases from J, with 25 bases between. Germline CDR1 and CDR2: GTSNPN and SVGIG (reference sequence). General study findings and limits: In vitro confirmation showed a few CMV-associated chains to be CMV antigen specific. TCR clusters originating in the first cohort tended to co-occur in the 100 to 150 validation repertoires, according to a later analysis. Published work reported that the classifier diagnosed cytomegalovirus status with high specificity and sensitivity.

Sequenced input: PBMCs. This sequence joins TRBV30 and TRBJ2-3; tentatively, D is TRBD2 (5 bases). The TCR sequence derives from a man aged 25-45 years in good health and CMV-seropositive. The CDR3 loop reads CAWLILGPLLTSDTQYF. The CDR3 DNA reads TGTGCCTGGCTTATACTAGGCCCTTTACTTACCTCAGATACGCAGTATTTT.